This T cell receptor beta chain appears in the sequencing data of a study of early T cells in non-severe SARS-CoV-2 infection. General study points: VDJdb matches were skewed toward anti-spike CD8 T cell responses.

In regard to this clonotype: Its antigen is not known.

TCRdb reprocessed the 5' RACE reads via MiXCR and lists one record per CDR3 protein. The profile shows tens of thousands of distinct CDR3 sequences, over 10% of them singletons. The germline V gene has CDR1 LNHDA and CDR2 SQIVND (reference sequence). After removal of 3 bases from V and 2 bases from J, the junction contained 6 bases not matched to a gene. The CDR3 covers 15 residues. This clonotype was obtained from an adult who was a healthcare worker with PCR-confirmed SARS-CoV-2 infection or an uninfected control (not recorded which). The chain uses TRBV19 and TRBJ1-2; the match to TRBD1 covers 7 bases. The source was whole blood, collected at baseline. CDR3 in amino acids: CASSIPTGPNYGYTF. CDR3 DNA sequence: TGTGCCAGTAGTATCCCGACAGGGCCCAACTATGGCTACACCTTC.